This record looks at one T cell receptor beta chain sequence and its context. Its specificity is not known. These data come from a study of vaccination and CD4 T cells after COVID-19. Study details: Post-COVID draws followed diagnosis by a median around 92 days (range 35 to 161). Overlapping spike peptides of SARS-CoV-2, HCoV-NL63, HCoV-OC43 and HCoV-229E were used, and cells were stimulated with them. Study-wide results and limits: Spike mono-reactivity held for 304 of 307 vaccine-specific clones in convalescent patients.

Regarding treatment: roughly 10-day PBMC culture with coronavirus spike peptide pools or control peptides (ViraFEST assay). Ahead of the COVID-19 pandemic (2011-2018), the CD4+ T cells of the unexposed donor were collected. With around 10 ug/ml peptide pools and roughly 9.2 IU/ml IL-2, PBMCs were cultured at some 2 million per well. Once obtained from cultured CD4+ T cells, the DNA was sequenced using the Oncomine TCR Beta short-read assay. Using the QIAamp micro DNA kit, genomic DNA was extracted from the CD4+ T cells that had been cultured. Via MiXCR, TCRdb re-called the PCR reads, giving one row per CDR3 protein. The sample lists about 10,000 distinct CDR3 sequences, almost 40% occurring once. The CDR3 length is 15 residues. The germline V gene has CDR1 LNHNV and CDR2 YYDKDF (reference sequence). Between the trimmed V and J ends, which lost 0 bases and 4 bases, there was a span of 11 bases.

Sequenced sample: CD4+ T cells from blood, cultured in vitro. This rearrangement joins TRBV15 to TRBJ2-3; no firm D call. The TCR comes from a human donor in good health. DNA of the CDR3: TGTGCCACCAGCAGAGATTTGGTGTCGCCAGATACGCAGTATTTT. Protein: CATSRDLVSPDTQYF.